This is a list of T cell receptor beta chains from one sample in a study of blood T cell repertoires in COVID-19. The repertoire was sequenced with immunoSEQ multiplex PCR; TCRdb's copy has only in-frame clones and lacks some. The sample holds more than 200,000 clones, about four fifths seen once. The sequenced sample was peripheral blood. The receptors derive from a woman aged 45-60 years with acute or convalescent COVID-19. Both conserved end residues are part of each CDR3. The D gene is left open where the match is weak. Part of the rows lack a size; the others show once, few, many or a class for expanded clones.

j_gene: TRBJ1-2
abundance: NA
d_gene: NA
v_gene: TRBV12-3/TRBV12-4
CDR3aa: CASSFPGYGYTF
CDR3nt: TGTGCCAGCAGTTTCCCAGGGTATGGCTACACCTTC

j_gene: TRBJ2-1
abundance: NA
d_gene: NA
v_gene: TRBV7-3
CDR3aa: CASSPKPLSSSLLASYNEQFF
CDR3nt: TGTGCCAGCAGCCCCAAGCCCTTGTCTTCCTCCCTCCTAGCGTCCTACAATGAGCAGTTCTTC

j_gene: TRBJ1-4
abundance: NA
d_gene: NA
v_gene: TRBV3-1/TRBV3-2
CDR3aa: CASSQEGAGKTTNEKLFF
CDR3nt: TGTGCCAGCAGCCAAGAAGGGGCAGGGAAGACAACTAATGAAAAACTGTTTTTT

j_gene: TRBJ2-3
abundance: NA
d_gene: TRBD1
v_gene: TRBV30
CDR3aa: CAWTKFDRGVSDTQYF
CDR3nt: TGTGCCTGGACCAAATTCGACAGGGGAGTATCAGATACGCAGTATTTT

j_gene: TRBJ2-7
abundance: NA
d_gene: NA
v_gene: TRBV6-5
CDR3aa: CASSYELAVEQYF
CDR3nt: TGTGCCAGCAGTTACGAACTAGCTGTCGAGCAGTACTTC

j_gene: TRBJ2-7
abundance: NA
d_gene: TRBD2
v_gene: TRBV7-9
CDR3aa: CASSPRGGVSYEQYF
CDR3nt: TGTGCCAGCAGCCCCCGGGGGGGGGTATCCTACGAGCAGTACTTC

j_gene: TRBJ2-6
abundance: NA
d_gene: NA
v_gene: TRBV19
CDR3aa: CASSIAGLWGSGANVLTF
CDR3nt: TGTGCCAGTAGTATAGCCGGACTATGGGGCTCTGGGGCCAACGTCCTGACTTTC

j_gene: TRBJ1-1
abundance: NA
d_gene: NA
v_gene: TRBV6-4
CDR3aa: CASSVHTNTEAFF
CDR3nt: TGTGCCAGCAGTGTACACACGAACACTGAAGCTTTCTTT

j_gene: TRBJ1-4
abundance: NA
d_gene: NA
v_gene: TRBV18
CDR3aa: CASSPPQGEKLFF
CDR3nt: TGTGCCAGCTCACCACCCCAGGGAGAAAAACTGTTTTTT

j_gene: TRBJ2-7
abundance: NA
d_gene: TRBD2
v_gene: TRBV24-1
CDR3aa: CATSDPRGLAGEQYF
CDR3nt: TGTGCCACCAGTGACCCCAGGGGACTAGCGGGGGAGCAGTACTTC

j_gene: TRBJ2-7
abundance: NA
d_gene: NA
v_gene: TRBV4-1
CDR3aa: CASSPDSSIYEQYF
CDR3nt: TGCGCCAGCAGCCCCGACAGTAGTATCTACGAGCAGTACTTC

j_gene: TRBJ2-2
abundance: NA
d_gene: TRBD2
v_gene: TRBV10-1
CDR3aa: CASSEGRANGGELFF
CDR3nt: TGCGCCAGCAGTGAAGGGAGGGCCAATGGCGGGGAGCTGTTTTTT

j_gene: TRBJ2-2
abundance: NA
d_gene: NA
v_gene: TRBV11-1
CDR3aa: CASSLQGVGTGELFF
CDR3nt: TGTGCCAGCAGCTTACAGGGCGTAGGCACCGGGGAGCTGTTTTTT

j_gene: TRBJ2-1
abundance: few
d_gene: TRBD2
v_gene: TRBV18
CDR3aa: CASSPPTSGSQNEQFF
CDR3nt: TGTGCCAGCTCACCGCCAACTAGCGGGAGTCAGAATGAGCAGTTCTTC

j_gene: TRBJ2-7
abundance: NA
d_gene: NA
v_gene: TRBV3-1/TRBV3-2
CDR3aa: CASSFSMRVMTYEQYF
CDR3nt: TGTGCCAGCAGCTTTTCTATGCGGGTCATGACCTACGAGCAGTACTTC

j_gene: TRBJ1-5
abundance: NA
d_gene: NA
v_gene: TRBV15
CDR3aa: CATSSGLSSNQPQHF
CDR3nt: TGTGCCACCAGCAGCGGACTGAGTAGCAATCAGCCCCAGCATTTT

j_gene: TRBJ2-7
abundance: NA
d_gene: TRBD2
v_gene: TRBV4-2
CDR3aa: CASSQNVAGGRVQYF
CDR3nt: TGTGCCAGCAGCCAAAATGTGGCGGGAGGTCGTGTGCAGTACTTC

j_gene: TRBJ2-7
abundance: NA
d_gene: TRBD2
v_gene: TRBV28
CDR3aa: CASRTGTTHSYEQYF
CDR3nt: TGTGCCAGCAGAACCGGGACTACTCACTCCTACGAGCAGTACTTC

j_gene: TRBJ1-1
abundance: NA
d_gene: NA
v_gene: TRBV18
CDR3aa: CASSEDSLGAFF
CDR3nt: TGTGCCAGCTCAGAGGACAGTCTAGGAGCTTTCTTT

j_gene: TRBJ2-7
abundance: NA
d_gene: TRBD2
v_gene: TRBV6-2/TRBV6-3
CDR3aa: CASSTLAGPGYEQYF
CDR3nt: TGTGCCAGCAGCACCTTAGCGGGACCCGGGTACGAGCAGTACTTC

j_gene: TRBJ1-6
abundance: NA
d_gene: NA
v_gene: TRBV13
CDR3aa: CASSPRRLSDNSPLHF
CDR3nt: TGTGCCAGCAGCCCGCGGAGACTTTCAGATAATTCACCCCTCCACTTT

j_gene: TRBJ2-6
abundance: NA
d_gene: NA
v_gene: TRBV2
CDR3aa: CASNRGQYSGANVLTF
CDR3nt: TGTGCCAGCAATCGAGGACAGTACTCTGGGGCCAACGTCCTGACTTTC

j_gene: TRBJ2-1
abundance: NA
d_gene: NA
v_gene: TRBV4-1
CDR3aa: CASSQGGGPDEQFF
CDR3nt: TGCGCCAGCAGCCAAGGGGGGGGGCCAGATGAGCAGTTCTTC

j_gene: TRBJ2-3
abundance: NA
d_gene: NA
v_gene: TRBV18
CDR3aa: CASSQQGGPTDTQYF
CDR3nt: TGTGCCAGCTCACAACAAGGGGGTCCCACAGATACGCAGTATTTT

j_gene: TRBJ1-2
abundance: NA
d_gene: NA
v_gene: TRBV29-1
CDR3aa: CSVDPLAGGLGGYTF
CDR3nt: TGCAGCGTTGACCCGCTGGCGGGCGGACTCGGGGGCTACACCTTC

j_gene: TRBJ2-3
abundance: NA
d_gene: NA
v_gene: TRBV9
CDR3aa: CASSVVESTDTQYF
CDR3nt: TGTGCCAGCAGCGTAGTAGAAAGCACAGATACGCAGTATTTT

j_gene: TRBJ2-3
abundance: NA
d_gene: NA
v_gene: TRBV15
CDR3aa: CATSRVYAAASTDTQYF
CDR3nt: TGTGCCACCAGCAGAGTCTATGCGGCGGCGAGCACAGATACGCAGTATTTT

j_gene: TRBJ2-3
abundance: NA
d_gene: TRBD1
v_gene: TRBV9
CDR3aa: CASSPTGTGVTDTQYF
CDR3nt: TGTGCCAGCAGCCCTACCGGGACAGGGGTAACAGATACGCAGTATTTT

j_gene: TRBJ2-3
abundance: NA
d_gene: NA
v_gene: TRBV9
CDR3aa: CASSVARGPTDTQYF
CDR3nt: TGTGCCAGCAGCGTAGCAAGGGGTCCCACAGATACGCAGTATTTT

j_gene: TRBJ2-7
abundance: NA
d_gene: TRBD1
v_gene: TRBV5-1
CDR3aa: CASSSGTAENEQYF
CDR3nt: TGCGCCAGCAGCTCCGGGACAGCCGAGAACGAGCAGTACTTC

j_gene: TRBJ2-2
abundance: few
d_gene: NA
v_gene: TRBV3-1/TRBV3-2
CDR3aa: CASSQHERAVTGELFF
CDR3nt: TGTGCCAGCAGCCAACACGAGCGGGCTGTCACCGGGGAGCTGTTTTTT

j_gene: TRBJ2-1
abundance: NA
d_gene: TRBD1
v_gene: TRBV7-7
CDR3aa: CASSPGTANYNEQFF
CDR3nt: TGTGCCAGCAGCCCCGGGACAGCTAACTACAATGAGCAGTTCTTC

j_gene: TRBJ1-4
abundance: NA
d_gene: TRBD1
v_gene: TRBV2
CDR3aa: CASTTTGTAIEKLFF
CDR3nt: TGTGCCAGCACCACCACCGGGACAGCGATTGAAAAACTGTTTTTT

j_gene: TRBJ1-3
abundance: NA
d_gene: NA
v_gene: TRBV5-1
CDR3aa: CASSSGRPGGNTIYF
CDR3nt: TGCGCCAGCAGCAGCGGGCGTCCGGGAGGAAACACCATATATTTT

j_gene: TRBJ2-3
abundance: once
d_gene: NA
v_gene: TRBV24-1
CDR3aa: CATSEPTPSTDTQYF
CDR3nt: TGTGCCACCAGTGAACCGACACCCAGCACAGATACGCAGTATTTT

j_gene: TRBJ1-2
abundance: few
d_gene: TRBD1
v_gene: TRBV11-2
CDR3aa: CASSLDYGQGAVYGYTF
CDR3nt: TGTGCCAGCAGCTTAGATTACGGTCAGGGGGCAGTTTATGGCTACACCTTC

j_gene: TRBJ2-7
abundance: NA
d_gene: NA
v_gene: TRBV27
CDR3aa: CASSLPGNEQYF
CDR3nt: TGTGCCAGCAGTTTACCGGGAAACGAGCAGTACTTC

j_gene: TRBJ2-2
abundance: NA
d_gene: NA
v_gene: TRBV3-1/TRBV3-2
CDR3aa: CASSQEVVTGELFF
CDR3nt: TGTGCCAGCAGCCAAGAAGTAGTCACCGGGGAGCTGTTTTTT

j_gene: TRBJ2-1
abundance: NA
d_gene: TRBD2
v_gene: TRBV2
CDR3aa: CASSSGLAPREQFF
CDR3nt: TGTGCCAGCAGTTCGGGACTAGCGCCCAGAGAGCAGTTCTTC

j_gene: TRBJ1-2
abundance: NA
d_gene: NA
v_gene: TRBV2
CDR3aa: CASSDAGLRDGYTF
CDR3nt: TGTGCCAGCAGTGATGCGGGCCTGAGGGATGGCTACACCTTC

j_gene: TRBJ2-1
abundance: NA
d_gene: TRBD1
v_gene: TRBV29-1
CDR3aa: CSVAGQGYYNEQFF
CDR3nt: TGCAGCGTAGCAGGACAGGGGTACTACAATGAGCAGTTCTTC

j_gene: TRBJ1-3
abundance: NA
d_gene: NA
v_gene: TRBV30
CDR3aa: CAWSVGNSGNTIYF
CDR3nt: TGTGCCTGGAGTGTCGGGAACTCTGGAAACACCATATATTTT

j_gene: TRBJ2-1
abundance: NA
d_gene: TRBD1
v_gene: TRBV6-4
CDR3aa: CASSRTGSNEQFF
CDR3nt: TGTGCCAGCAGCAGGACAGGGTCCAATGAGCAGTTCTTC

j_gene: TRBJ2-7
abundance: NA
d_gene: TRBD2
v_gene: TRBV27
CDR3aa: CASRYAGLGHYEQYF
CDR3nt: TGTGCCAGCAGATACGCGGGACTAGGACACTACGAGCAGTACTTC

j_gene: TRBJ2-7
abundance: NA
d_gene: TRBD2
v_gene: TRBV28
CDR3aa: CASISGRGYEQYF
CDR3nt: TGTGCCAGCATTTCCGGGCGGGGGTACGAGCAGTACTTC

j_gene: TRBJ2-3
abundance: NA
d_gene: NA
v_gene: TRBV6-7
CDR3aa: CASRDTDPDTQYF
CDR3nt: TGTGCCAGCAGAGACACCGACCCAGATACGCAGTATTTT

j_gene: TRBJ1-1
abundance: NA
d_gene: NA
v_gene: TRBV5-1
CDR3aa: CASSSPLGRLNTEAFF
CDR3nt: TGCGCCAGCAGCTCCCCTCTGGGGCGGCTGAACACTGAAGCTTTCTTT

j_gene: TRBJ1-1
abundance: NA
d_gene: NA
v_gene: TRBV28
CDR3aa: CASSLTGPTEAFF
CDR3nt: TGTGCCAGCAGCCTAACAGGGCCCACTGAAGCTTTCTTT

j_gene: TRBJ2-4
abundance: NA
d_gene: NA
v_gene: TRBV28
CDR3aa: CASSLNQGFQYF
CDR3nt: TGTGCCAGCAGTCTCAACCAGGGGTTTCAGTACTTC

j_gene: TRBJ1-2
abundance: NA
d_gene: TRBD1
v_gene: TRBV6-5
CDR3aa: CASSPDRDYGYTF
CDR3nt: TGTGCCAGCAGCCCGGACAGGGACTATGGCTACACCTTC

j_gene: TRBJ1-1
abundance: NA
d_gene: NA
v_gene: TRBV14
CDR3aa: CASSHSRARPEAFF
CDR3nt: TGTGCCAGCAGCCACTCCAGGGCACGGCCTGAAGCTTTCTTT

j_gene: TRBJ2-1
abundance: NA
d_gene: TRBD2
v_gene: TRBV19
CDR3aa: CASSTTSGAYNEQFF
CDR3nt: TGTGCCAGTAGCACGACTAGCGGGGCCTACAATGAGCAGTTCTTC

j_gene: TRBJ1-4
abundance: NA
d_gene: TRBD1
v_gene: TRBV5-5
CDR3aa: CASSSQGAGEKLFF
CDR3nt: TGTGCCAGCAGCTCTCAGGGGGCGGGTGAAAAACTGTTTTTT